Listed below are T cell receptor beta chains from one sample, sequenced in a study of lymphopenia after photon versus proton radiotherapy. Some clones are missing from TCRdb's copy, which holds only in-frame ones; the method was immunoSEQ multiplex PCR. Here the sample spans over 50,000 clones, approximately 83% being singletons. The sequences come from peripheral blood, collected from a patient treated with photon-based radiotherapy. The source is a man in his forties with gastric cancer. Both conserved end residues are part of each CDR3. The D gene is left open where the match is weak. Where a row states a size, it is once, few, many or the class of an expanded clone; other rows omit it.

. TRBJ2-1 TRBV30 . TGTGCCTGGAGTGTAAAGGGGCTGGGGGTGGACTACAATGAGCAGTTCTTC CAWSVKGLGVDYNEQFF
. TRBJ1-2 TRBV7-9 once TGTGCCAGCAGCCGGGGCGGAACTAACTATGGCTACACCTTC CASSRGGTNYGYTF
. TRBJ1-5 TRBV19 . TGTGCCAGTACCCGGGGGACGGGGGCGGATAGCAATCAGCCCCAGCATTTT CASTRGTGADSNQPQHF
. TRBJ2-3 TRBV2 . TGTGCCAGCATCAAGCCGGTCACTACAGATACGCAGTATTTT CASIKPVTTDTQYF
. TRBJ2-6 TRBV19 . TGTGCCAGTAGTACATCAGGGGCTGGGGCCAACGTCCTGACTTTC CASSTSGAGANVLTF
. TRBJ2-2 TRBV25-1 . TGTGCCACCGCAGGTAGGGACCGACATGGTGGGGAGCTGTTTTTT CATAGRDRHGGELFF
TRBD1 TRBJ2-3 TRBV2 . TGTGCCAGCAGGTACAGGGGCGATACAGATACGCAGTATTTT CASRYRGDTDTQYF
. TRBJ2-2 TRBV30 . TGTGCCTGGAGTACAGGGAGGTTGGACACCGGGGAGCTGTTTTTT CAWSTGRLDTGELFF
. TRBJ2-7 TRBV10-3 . TGTGCCATCAAAGGGGAGTCCTACGAGCAGTACTTC CAIKGESYEQYF
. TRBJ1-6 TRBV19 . TGTGCCAGTAGAACGGACCCTAATTCACCCCTCCACTTT CASRTDPNSPLHF
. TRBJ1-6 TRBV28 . TGTGCCCGAGAGGGGAAGGAGTCCTATAATTCACCCCTCCACTTT CAREGKESYNSPLHF
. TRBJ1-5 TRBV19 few TGTGCCAGTAGTGCCTCTCTCAATCAGCCCCAGCATTTT CASSASLNQPQHF
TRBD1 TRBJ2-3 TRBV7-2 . TGTGCCAGCAGCTTAGGCCGGGACAGAGCCTCGACGCAGTATTTT CASSLGRDRASTQYF
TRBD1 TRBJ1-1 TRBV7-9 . TGTGCCAGCAGCATAAACAGGGGTGGAACTGAAGCTTTCTTT CASSINRGGTEAFF
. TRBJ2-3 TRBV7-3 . TGTGCCAGCACCCTGGGAAGGGGCCAAGATACGCAGTATTTT CASTLGRGQDTQYF
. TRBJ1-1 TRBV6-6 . TGTGCCAGCGGCAGGGCCGGGAACACTGAAGCTTTCTTT CASGRAGNTEAFF
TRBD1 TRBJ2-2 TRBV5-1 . TGCGCCAGCAGCTTGAGCGGGACAGGGTTGGCCGGGGAGCTGTTTTTT CASSLSGTGLAGELFF
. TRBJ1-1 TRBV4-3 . TGCGCCAGCAGCCAAGGAATAGCCTTGAACACTGAAGCTTTCTTT CASSQGIALNTEAFF
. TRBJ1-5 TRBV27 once TGTGCCAGCATGCGGGTCAATAGCAATCAGCCCCAGCATTTT CASMRVNSNQPQHF
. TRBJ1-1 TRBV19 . TGTGCCAGTAGTATAACAGCGAACACTGAAGCTTTCTTT CASSITANTEAFF
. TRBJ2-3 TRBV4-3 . TGCGCCAGCAGCCAACAGGAAACTAGCACAGATACGCAGTATTTT CASSQQETSTDTQYF
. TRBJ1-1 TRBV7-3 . TGTGCCAGCAGCCCCCTGGCAGGGGACACTGAAGCTTTCTTT CASSPLAGDTEAFF
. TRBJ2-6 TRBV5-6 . TGTGCCAGCGGCAGGGCCAACGTCCTGACTTTC CASGRANVLTF
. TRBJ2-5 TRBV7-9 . TGTGCCAGCAGCTTGTGGCTGGCTAGTACACAAGAGACCCAGTACTTC CASSLWLASTQETQYF
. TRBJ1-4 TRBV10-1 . TGCGCCAGTCTAGACAGGCCAGATAATGAAAAACTGTTTTTT CASLDRPDNEKLFF
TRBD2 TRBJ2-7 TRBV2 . TGTGCCAGCAGTGAAGGGCGGGGGGTGCAGGTTGAGCAGTACTTC CASSEGRGVQVEQYF
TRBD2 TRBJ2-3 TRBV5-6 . TGTGCCAGCAGCCGGCAACTAGCGGGGGGCACAGATACGCAGTATTTT CASSRQLAGGTDTQYF
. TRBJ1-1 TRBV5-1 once TGCGCCAGCAGCTTGGCTGGACAGTTCCCCGACGTTCTCTTT CASSLAGQFPDVLF
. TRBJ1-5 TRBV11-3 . TGTGCCAGCAGCTCACAGGGAAAACAGCCCCAGCATTTT CASSSQGKQPQHF
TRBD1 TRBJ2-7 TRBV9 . TGTGCCAGCAGCGTCGAGACAGGGTACCACGAGCAGTACTTC CASSVETGYHEQYF
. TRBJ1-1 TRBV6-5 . TGTGCCAGCAGTACTGGGCAGGTCATGAACACTGAAGCTTTCTTT CASSTGQVMNTEAFF
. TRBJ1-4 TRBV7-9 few TGTGCCAGCAGCCGACGGGGGGCAGATAATGAAAAACTGTTTTTT CASSRRGADNEKLFF
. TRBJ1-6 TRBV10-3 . TGTGCCATCAGTGAGTCGGGGAATTCACCCCTCCACTTT CAISESGNSPLHF
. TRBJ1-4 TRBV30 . TGTGCCTGGAGGGGGGACGGAGGGAGTGAAAAACTGTTTTTT CAWRGDGGSEKLFF
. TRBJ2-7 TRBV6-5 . TGTGCCAGCAGTTACGTTTTGGCCCGTGAGCAGTACTTC CASSYVLAREQYF
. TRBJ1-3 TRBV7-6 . TGTGCCAGCAGCCAGACTCAGGGGTCTGGAAACACCATATATTTT CASSQTQGSGNTIYF
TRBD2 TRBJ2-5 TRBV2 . TGTGCCAGCACTGTACACAGCGGGGGGGAAGAGACCCAGTACTTC CASTVHSGGEETQYF
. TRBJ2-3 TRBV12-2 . TGTGCAAGTCGCCCTATTACGGACGTCTCCACAGATACGCAGTATTTT CASRPITDVSTDTQYF
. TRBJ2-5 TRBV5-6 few TGTGCCAGCACCAACTGGGGGGGCGCAGGGGAGACCCAGTACTTC CASTNWGGAGETQYF
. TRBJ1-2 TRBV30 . TGTGCCTGGAGTCCCCGAGGGGACTATTATGGCTACACCTTC CAWSPRGDYYGYTF
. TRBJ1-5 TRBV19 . TGTGCCACCCTGTCGGGTAGCAATCAGCCCCAGCATTTT CATLSGSNQPQHF
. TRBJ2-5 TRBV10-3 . TGTGCCATCAGTGAGGACGTGGAGACCCAGTACTTC CAISEDVETQYF
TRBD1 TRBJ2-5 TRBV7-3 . TGTGCCAGCAGCTTAACCGGGACAGGCACTAGAAACTTC CASSLTGTGTRNF
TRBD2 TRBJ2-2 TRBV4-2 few TGTGCCAGCAGCCCAGCGGGCGGGGGAAACACCGGGGAGCTGTTTTTT CASSPAGGGNTGELFF
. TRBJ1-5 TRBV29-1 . TGCAGCGCCCAGACACAGGAACCGGGTCAGCCCCAGCATTTT CSAQTQEPGQPQHF
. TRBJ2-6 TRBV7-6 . TGTGCCAGCAGCGCCGGAGGGGGCGATTTCTCTGGGGCCAACGTCCTGACTTTC CASSAGGGDFSGANVLTF
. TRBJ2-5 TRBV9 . TGTGCCAGCAGCGCTGGAGAGACCCAGTACTTC CASSAGETQYF
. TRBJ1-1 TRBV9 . TGTGCCAGCAGCGTAGGGCCGACGAACACTGAAGCTTTCTTT CASSVGPTNTEAFF
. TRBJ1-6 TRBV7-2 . TGTGCCAGCAGCGGGGGCATTAATAATTCACCCCTCCACTTT CASSGGINNSPLHF
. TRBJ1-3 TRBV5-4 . TGTGCCAGCAGCCAAACAGGGTTCGCTGGAAACACCATATATTTT CASSQTGFAGNTIYF
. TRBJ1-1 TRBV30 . TGTGCCTGGAGGCGGGGGGTGAGTACTGAAGCTTTCTTT CAWRRGVSTEAFF
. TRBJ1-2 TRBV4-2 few TGTGCCAGCAGCCAAGAGGGAAACACTAACTATGGCTACACCTTC CASSQEGNTNYGYTF
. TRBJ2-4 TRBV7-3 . TGTGCCAGCAGCCCCACCCCAGGGGTCATTCAGTACTTC CASSPTPGVIQYF
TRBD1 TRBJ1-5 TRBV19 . TGTGCCAGTAGTCAACGGGACAGGGGGAATCAGCCCCAGCATTTT CASSQRDRGNQPQHF
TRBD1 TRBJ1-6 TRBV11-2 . TGTGCCAGCAGCACCGACAGGGGTGATTCACCCCTCCACTTT CASSTDRGDSPLHF
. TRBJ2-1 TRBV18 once TGTGCCAGCTCACCACCGTCGGAGGGGGGAAACAGTGAGCAGTTCTTC CASSPPSEGGNSEQFF
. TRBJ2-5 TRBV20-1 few TGCAGTGCTAGAGAGAAGACCCAGTACTTC CSAREKTQYF
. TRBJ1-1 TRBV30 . TGTGCCTGGAGCCAAGGGGGTAAGGCTGAAGCTTTCTTT CAWSQGGKAEAFF
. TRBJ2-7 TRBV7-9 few TGTGCCAGCAGCTTTTTTACCTACGAGCAGTACTTC CASSFFTYEQYF
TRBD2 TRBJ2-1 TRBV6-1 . TGTGCCAGCGCCCTAGCGGGGGTAACCTACAATGAGCAGTTCTTC CASALAGVTYNEQFF